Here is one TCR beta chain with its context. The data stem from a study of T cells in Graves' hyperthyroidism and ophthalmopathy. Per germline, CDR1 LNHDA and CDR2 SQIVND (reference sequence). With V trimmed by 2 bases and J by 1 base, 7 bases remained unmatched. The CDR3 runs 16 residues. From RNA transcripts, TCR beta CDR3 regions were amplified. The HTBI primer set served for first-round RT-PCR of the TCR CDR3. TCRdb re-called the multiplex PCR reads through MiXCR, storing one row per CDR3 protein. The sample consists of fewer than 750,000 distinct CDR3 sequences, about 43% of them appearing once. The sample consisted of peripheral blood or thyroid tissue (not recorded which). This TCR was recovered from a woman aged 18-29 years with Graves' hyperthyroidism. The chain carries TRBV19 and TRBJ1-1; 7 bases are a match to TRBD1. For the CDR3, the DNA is TGTGCCAGTAGTATAACAGGGGTTTCGACGAACACTGAAGCTTTCTTT. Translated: CASSITGVSTNTEAFF.